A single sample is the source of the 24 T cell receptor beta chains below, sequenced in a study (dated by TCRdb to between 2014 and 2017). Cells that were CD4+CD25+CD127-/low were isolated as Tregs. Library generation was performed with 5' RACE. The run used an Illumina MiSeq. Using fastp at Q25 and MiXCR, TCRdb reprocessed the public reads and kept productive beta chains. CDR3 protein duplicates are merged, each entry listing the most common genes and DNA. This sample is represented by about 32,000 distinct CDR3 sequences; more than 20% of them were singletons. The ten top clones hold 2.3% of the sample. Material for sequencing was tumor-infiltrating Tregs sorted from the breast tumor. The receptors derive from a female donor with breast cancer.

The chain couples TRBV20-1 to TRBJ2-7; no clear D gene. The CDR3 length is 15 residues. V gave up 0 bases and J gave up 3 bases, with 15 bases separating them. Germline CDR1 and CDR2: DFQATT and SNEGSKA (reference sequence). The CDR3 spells CSARDPADGYYEQYF. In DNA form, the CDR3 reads TGCAGTGCTAGAGATCCAGCCGACGGGTACTACGAGCAGTACTTC.

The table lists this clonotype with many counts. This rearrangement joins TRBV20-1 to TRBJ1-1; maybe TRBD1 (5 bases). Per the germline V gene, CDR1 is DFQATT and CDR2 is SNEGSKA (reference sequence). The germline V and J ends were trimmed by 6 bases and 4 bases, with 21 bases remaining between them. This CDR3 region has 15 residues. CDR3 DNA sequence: TGCAGTGCGAGCCTTCCAGGGACGGTTGCCACTGAAGCTTTCTTT. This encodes CSASLPGTVATEAFF.

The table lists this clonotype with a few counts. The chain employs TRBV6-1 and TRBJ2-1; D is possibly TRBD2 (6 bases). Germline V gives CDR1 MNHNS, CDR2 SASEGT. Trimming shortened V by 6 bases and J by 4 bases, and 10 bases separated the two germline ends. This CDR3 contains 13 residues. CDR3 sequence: CASRGGSYNEQFF. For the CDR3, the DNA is TGTGCCAGCAGGGGGGGATCTTACAATGAGCAGTTCTTC.

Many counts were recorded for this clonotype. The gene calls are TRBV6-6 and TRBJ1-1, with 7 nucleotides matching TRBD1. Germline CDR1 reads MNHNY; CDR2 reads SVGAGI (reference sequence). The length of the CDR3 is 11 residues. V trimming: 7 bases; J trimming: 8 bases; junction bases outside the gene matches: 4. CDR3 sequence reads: CASIMDREAFF. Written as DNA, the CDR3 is TGTGCCAGCATTATGGACAGGGAAGCTTTCTTT.

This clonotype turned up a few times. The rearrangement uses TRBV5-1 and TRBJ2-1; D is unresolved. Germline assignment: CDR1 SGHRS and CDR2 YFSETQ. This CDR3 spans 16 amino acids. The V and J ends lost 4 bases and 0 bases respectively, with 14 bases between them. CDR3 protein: CASSVALGGSYNEQFF. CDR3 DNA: TGCGCCAGCAGCGTAGCCTTAGGCGGCTCCTACAATGAGCAGTTCTTC. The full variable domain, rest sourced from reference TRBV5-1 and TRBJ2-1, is KAGVTQTPRYLIKTRGQQVTLSCSPISGHRSVSWYQQTPGQGLQFLFEYFSETQRNKGNFPGRFSGRQFSNSRSEMNVSTLELGDSALYLCASSVALGGSYNEQFFGPGTRLTVL.

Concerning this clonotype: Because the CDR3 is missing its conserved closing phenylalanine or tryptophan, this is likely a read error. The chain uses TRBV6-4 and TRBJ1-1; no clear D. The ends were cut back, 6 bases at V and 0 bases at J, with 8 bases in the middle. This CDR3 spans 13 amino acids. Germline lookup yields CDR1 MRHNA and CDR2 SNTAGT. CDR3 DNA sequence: TGTGCCAGCAGGATGACGTTGAACACTGAAGCTTTCCTT. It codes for CASRMTLNTEAFL.

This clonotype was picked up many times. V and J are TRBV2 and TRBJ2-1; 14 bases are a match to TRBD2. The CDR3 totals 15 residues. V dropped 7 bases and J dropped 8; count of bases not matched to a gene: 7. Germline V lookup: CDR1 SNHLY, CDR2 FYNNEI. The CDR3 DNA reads TGTGCCAGCACTGCTGGGACTAGCGGGAGCCATGAGCAGTTCTTC. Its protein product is CASTAGTSGSHEQFF.

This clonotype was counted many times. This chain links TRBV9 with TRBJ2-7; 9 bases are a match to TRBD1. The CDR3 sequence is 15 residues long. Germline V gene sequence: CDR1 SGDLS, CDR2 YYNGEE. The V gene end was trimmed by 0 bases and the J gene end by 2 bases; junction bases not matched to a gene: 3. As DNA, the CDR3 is TGTGCCAGCAGCGTAGGGGACAGGGAGCCCTACGAGCAGTACTTC. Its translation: CASSVGDREPYEQYF.

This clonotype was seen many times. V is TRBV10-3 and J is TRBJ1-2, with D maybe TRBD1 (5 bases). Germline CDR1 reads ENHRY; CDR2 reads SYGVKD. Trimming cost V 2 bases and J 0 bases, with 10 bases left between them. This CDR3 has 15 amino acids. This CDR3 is CAISEDQGANYGYTF. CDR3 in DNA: TGTGCCATCAGTGAGGATCAGGGCGCTAACTATGGCTACACCTTC.

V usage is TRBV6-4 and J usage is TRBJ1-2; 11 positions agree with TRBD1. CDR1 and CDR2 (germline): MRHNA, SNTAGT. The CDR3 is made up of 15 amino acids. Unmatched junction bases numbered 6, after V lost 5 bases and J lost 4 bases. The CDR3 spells CASSYGTGGTYGYTF. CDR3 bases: TGTGCCAGCAGTTACGGGACAGGGGGGACCTATGGCTACACCTTC.

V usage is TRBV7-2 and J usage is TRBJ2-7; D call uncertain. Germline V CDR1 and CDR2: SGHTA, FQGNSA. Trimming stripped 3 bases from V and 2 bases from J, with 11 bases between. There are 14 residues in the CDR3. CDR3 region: CASSFGDGTYEQYV. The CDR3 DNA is TGTGCCAGCAGCTTTGGCGACGGAACCTACGAGCAGTACGTC.

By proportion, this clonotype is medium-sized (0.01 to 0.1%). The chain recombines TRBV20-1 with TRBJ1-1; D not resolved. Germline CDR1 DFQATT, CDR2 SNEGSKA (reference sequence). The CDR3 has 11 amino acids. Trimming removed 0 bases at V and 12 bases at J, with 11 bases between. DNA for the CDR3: TGCAGTGCTAGAGATAAGCAAGGTACTTTCTTT. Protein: CSARDKQGTFF.

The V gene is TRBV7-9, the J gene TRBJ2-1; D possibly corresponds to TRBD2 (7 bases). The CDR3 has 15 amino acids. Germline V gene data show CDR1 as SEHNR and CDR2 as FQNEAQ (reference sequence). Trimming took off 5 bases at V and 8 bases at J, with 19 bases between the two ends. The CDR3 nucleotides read TGTGCCAGCAGCGGGTTTGTGGGGGGGGCTGATGAGCAGTTCTTC. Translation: CASSGFVGGADEQFF. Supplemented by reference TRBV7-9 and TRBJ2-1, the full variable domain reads DTGVSQNPRHKITKRGQNVTFRCDPISEHNRLYWYRQTLGQGPEFLTYFQNEAQLEKSRLLSDRFSAERPKGSFSTLEIQRTEQGDSAMYLCASSGFVGGADEQFFGPGTRLTVL.

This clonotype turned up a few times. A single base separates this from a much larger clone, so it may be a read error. DNA for the CDR3: TGTGCCAGCAGCAGGAGCCAAGGGCACCAGCCCCAGCATTTT. Its translation is CASSRSQGHQPQHF. The rearrangement links TRBV9 to TRBJ1-5; D remains unclear. V was clipped by 4 bases and J by 7 bases, with 15 bases between them. This CDR3 comprises 14 residues. Germline CDR1 reads SGDLS; CDR2 reads YYNGEE. The full variable domain, with the rest looked up from reference TRBV9 and TRBJ1-5, is DSGVTQTPKHLITATGQRVTLRCSPRSGDLSVYWYQQSLDQGLQFLIQYYNGEERAKGNILERFSAQQFPDLHSELNLSSLELGDSALYFCASSRSQGHQPQHFGDGTRLSIL.

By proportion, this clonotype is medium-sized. The CDR3 DNA reads TGTGCCATCAGCGTCTATGGCCGGGACTCCAATGAGCAGTTCTTC. Translation: CAISVYGRDSNEQFF. This chain uses TRBV10-3 with TRBJ2-1; D perhaps matches TRBD2 (6 bases). CDR1 and CDR2 (germline): ENHRY, SYGVKD. This CDR3 is built from 15 residues. Between the trimmed V and J ends, which lost 6 bases and 6 bases, there was a span of 18 bases.

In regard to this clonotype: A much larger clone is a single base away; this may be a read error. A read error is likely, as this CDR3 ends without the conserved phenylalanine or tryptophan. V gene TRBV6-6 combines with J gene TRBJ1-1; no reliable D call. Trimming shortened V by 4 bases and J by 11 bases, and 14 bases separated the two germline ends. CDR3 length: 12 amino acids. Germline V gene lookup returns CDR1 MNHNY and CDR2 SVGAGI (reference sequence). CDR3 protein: CASSLQSIGAFY. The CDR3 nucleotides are TGTGCCAGCAGTTTGCAGTCTATTGGGGCTTTCTAT.

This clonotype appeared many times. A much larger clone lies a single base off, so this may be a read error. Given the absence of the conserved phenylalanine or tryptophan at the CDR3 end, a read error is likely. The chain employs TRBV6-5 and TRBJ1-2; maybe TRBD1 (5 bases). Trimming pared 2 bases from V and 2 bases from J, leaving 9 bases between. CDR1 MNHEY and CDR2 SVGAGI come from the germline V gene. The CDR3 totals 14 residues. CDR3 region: CASSYRAGNYGYTL. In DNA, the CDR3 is TGTGCCAGCAGTTACAGGGCAGGGAACTATGGCTACACCCTC.

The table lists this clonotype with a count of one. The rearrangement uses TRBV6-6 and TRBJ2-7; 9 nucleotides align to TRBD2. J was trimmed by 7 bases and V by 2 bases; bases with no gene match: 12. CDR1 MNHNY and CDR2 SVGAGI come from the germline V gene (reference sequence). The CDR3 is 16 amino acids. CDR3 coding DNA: TGTGCCAGCAGTTACCAGACTAGCGGAGCTCTAGGGGAGCAGTACTTC. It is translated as CASSYQTSGALGEQYF.

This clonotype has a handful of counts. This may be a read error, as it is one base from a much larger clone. The CDR3 DNA reads TGTGCCAGCAGCTTAGAGGGCTTGTTGGGGACCGAAAAACTGCTTTTT. This sequence encodes CASSLEGLLGTEKLLF. This rearrangement joins TRBV7-8 to TRBJ1-4, with D perhaps TRBD1 (5 bases). This CDR3 is 16 amino acids long. Germline-derived CDR1 and CDR2 are SGHVS and FQNEAQ.

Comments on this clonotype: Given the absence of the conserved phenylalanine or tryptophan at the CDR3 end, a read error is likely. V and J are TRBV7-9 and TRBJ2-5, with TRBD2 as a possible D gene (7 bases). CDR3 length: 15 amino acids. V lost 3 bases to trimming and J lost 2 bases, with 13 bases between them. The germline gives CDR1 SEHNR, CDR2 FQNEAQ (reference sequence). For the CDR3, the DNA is TGTGCCAGCAGCTTGGGGGCGGGGGTACAAGAGACCCAGTACGTC. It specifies CASSLGAGVQETQYV.

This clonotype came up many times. CDR3 bases: TGTGCCAGCAGCCTCAGAGGGGCCGACTTACACTATGGCTACACCTTC. Its translation is CASSLRGADLHYGYTF. This sequence joins TRBV11-2 and TRBJ1-2; tentative D call: TRBD1 (5 bases). The V end was cut by 5 bases, the J end by 3 bases, with 19 bases between. This CDR3 comprises 16 residues. Germline V gene lookup returns CDR1 SGHAT and CDR2 FQNNGV.

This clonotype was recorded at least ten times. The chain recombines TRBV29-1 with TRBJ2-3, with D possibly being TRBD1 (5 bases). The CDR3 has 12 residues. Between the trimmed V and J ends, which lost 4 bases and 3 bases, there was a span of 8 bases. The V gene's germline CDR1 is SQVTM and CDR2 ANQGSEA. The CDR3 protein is CSVVPGTDTQYF. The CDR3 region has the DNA TGCAGCGTTGTACCAGGGACAGATACGCAGTATTTT.

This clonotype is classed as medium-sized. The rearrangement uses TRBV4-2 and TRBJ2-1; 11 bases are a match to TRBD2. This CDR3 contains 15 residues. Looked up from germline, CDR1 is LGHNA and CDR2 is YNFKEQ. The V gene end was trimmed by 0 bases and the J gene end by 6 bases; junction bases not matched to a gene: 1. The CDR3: CASSQDSGGANEQFF. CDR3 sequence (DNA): TGTGCCAGCAGCCAAGATAGCGGGGGGGCCAATGAGCAGTTCTTC.

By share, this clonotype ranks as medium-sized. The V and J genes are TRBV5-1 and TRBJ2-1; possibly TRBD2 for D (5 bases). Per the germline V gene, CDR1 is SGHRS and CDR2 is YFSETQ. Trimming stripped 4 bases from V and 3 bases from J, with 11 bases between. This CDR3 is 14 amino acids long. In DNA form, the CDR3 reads TGCGCCAGCAGCCCGGGGAACGGCTACAATGAGCAGTTCTTC. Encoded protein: CASSPGNGYNEQFF.